A single sample is the source of the 12 T cell receptor beta chains below, sequenced in a study of tumor-infiltrating lymphocytes in primary liver carcinoma. Both blood RNA, taken from unsorted whole blood, and germline DNA were extracted. The investigators made TCR beta cDNA from about 500 ng total RNA, using a constant-region primer. Investigators got TCR beta libraries out of three nested multiplex PCR rounds, done with slightly modified ARM-PCR. The two initial PCR rounds, roughly 9 cycles each, used TRBV1-TRBV30 forward and C-beta reverse primers. In TCRdb, the multiplex PCR reads were re-called with MiXCR into one record per CDR3 protein. The table has just over 300,000 distinct CDR3 sequences, roughly three fifths seen once. The sequenced sample consisted of peripheral blood. These receptors were taken from a woman in her twenties or thirties with primary liver carcinoma and hepatitis B virus infection.

The V gene is TRBV11-1, the J gene TRBJ1-2, with 7 bases that match TRBD1. V shed 9 bases, J shed 7 bases, and the junction held 23 bases outside the gene matches. This CDR3 contains 17 residues. Germline V lookup: CDR1 SGHAT, CDR2 FQDESV (reference sequence). CDR3 amino acids: CASSDPRKGARMAGYTF. CDR3 coding DNA: TGTGCCAGTAGCGACCCTAGAAAGGGGGCGCGAATGGCTGGCTACACCTTC. The full variable domain, its missing parts supplied by reference TRBV11-1 and TRBJ1-2, is EAEVAQSPRYKITEKSQAVAFWCDPISGHATLYWYRQILGQGPELLVQFQDESVVDDSQLPKDRFSAERLKGVDSTLKIQPAELGDSAMYLCASSDPRKGARMAGYTFGSGTRLTVV.

Worth noting for this clonotype: A much larger clone differs from this one at a single base, so this may be a read error. This chain uses TRBV6-1 with TRBJ2-7; possible D gene TRBD1, 5 bases. The CDR3 length is 13 residues. Germline V gene sequence: CDR1 MNHNS, CDR2 SASEGT. CDR3 amino acids: CASSSQGRYEHYF. CDR3 nucleotides: TGTGCCAGCAGTTCCCAGGGAAGATACGAGCACTACTTC.

Note on this clonotype: A much larger clone differs from this one at a single base, so this may be a read error. The V gene is TRBV6-5, the J gene TRBJ2-3; possible D gene TRBD1, 6 bases. Deletions cut 8 bases from V and 6 bases from J, with 18 bases between. Looked up from germline, CDR1 is MNHEY and CDR2 is SVGAGI. The CDR3 spans 14 residues. The CDR3 nucleotides read TGTGCCAGCGGTTGGGCAGGGACACGGGATACGCAGTATTTT. Its translation: CASGWAGTRDTQYF.

This clonotype came up a few times. Since a much larger clone is just one base distant, this may be a read error. This chain joins TRBV11-2 and TRBJ2-5; D is possibly TRBD1 (5 bases). The CDR3 consists of 13 residues. V shed 7 bases and J shed 10 bases, with 19 bases lying between them. Per the germline V gene, CDR1 is SGHAT and CDR2 is FQNNGV. The CDR3 region is CASNPSALGVQYF. CDR3 sequence (DNA): TGTGCCAGCAACCCCAGCGCCCTAGGGGTCCAGTACTTC.

Worth noting for this clonotype: The junction departs from germline at one end; a sequencing error may be responsible. The chain carries TRBV30 and TRBJ2-1, with 9 bases matching TRBD2. CDR3 length: 17 residues. Germline V CDR1 and CDR2: GTSNPN, SVGIG (reference sequence). The CDR3 DNA sequence: TGTGCCTGGAGTGTAAGTAGGTTTTCTAGCGGGAACAATGAGCAGCTCTTC. Translating it yields CAWSVSRFSSGNNEQLF.

This clonotype was picked up a small number of times. CDR3: CASSFSVGGETQYF. As DNA, the CDR3 is TGTGCCAGCAGTTTTTCGGTTGGGGGAGAGACCCAGTACTTC. This sequence joins TRBV12-3 or TRBV12-4 and TRBJ2-5; D may be TRBD1 or TRBD2 (5 bases each). CDR3 length: 14 residues. Trimming stripped 3 bases from V and 4 bases from J, with 12 bases between.

In regard to this clonotype: A clone one base away is much larger, so this may be a read error. The chain uses TRBV12-3 or TRBV12-4 and TRBJ2-3; D uncertain. TRBJ1-5 matches the DNA end more closely, so the J call is doubtful. This CDR3 has 11 residues. DNA of the CDR3: TGTGCCAGCAGCGCAATGATAACGCAGCATTTT. Translating gives CASSAMITQHF.

This clonotype was seen a handful of times. The J gene is TRBJ2-3, the V gene TRBV28, with D uncertain. V gave up 6 bases and J gave up 3 bases, with 7 bases separating them. Germline CDR1 and CDR2: MDHEN and SYDVKM. CDR3 length: 12 residues. The DNA of the CDR3 is TGTGCCAGCAGGTTCCAGACAGATACGCAGTATTTT. It codes for CASRFQTDTQYF.

The CDR3 region has the DNA TGTGCCAGCAGTTACTCAACCCGGAGCGAGCAGTACTTC. Its translation is CASSYSTRSEQYF. The chain links TRBV6-5 to TRBJ2-7, with no clear D. The CDR3 runs to 13 residues. The V and J ends lost 0 bases and 6 bases respectively, with 9 bases between them. The V gene's germline CDR1 is MNHEY and CDR2 SVGAGI.

This clonotype is classed as medium-sized (0.01 to 0.1%). The chain links TRBV11-3 to TRBJ2-2; the D gene is possibly TRBD2 (8 bases). CDR1 and CDR2 (germline): SGHNT, YENEEA. There are 15 residues in the CDR3. Trimming removed 7 bases at V and 6 bases at J, with 18 bases between. The CDR3 DNA is TGTGCCAGCAACCGTCGGGAGGGGGCCCCCGGGGAGCTGTTTTTT. Encoded protein: CASNRREGAPGELFF.

As to this clonotype: A much larger clone sits a single nucleotide away, making a read error possible. Written as DNA, the CDR3 is TGTGCCAGCAGCGATCCCTTGACTAGCGGGTACGAGCAGTACTTC. This codes for CASSDPLTSGYEQYF. This chain links TRBV11-1 with TRBJ2-7; TRBD2 matches at 10 bases. V lost 5 bases and J lost 4; bases outside the gene matches: 8. This CDR3 spans 15 amino acids. CDR1 is SGHAT and CDR2 is FQDESV in the germline V gene (reference sequence).

Concerning this clonotype: This may be a read error: a much more frequent sequence differs by one nucleotide. This chain links TRBV12-3 or TRBV12-4 with TRBJ2-7; 10 bases agree with TRBD1. The CDR3 is made up of 13 amino acids. CDR3 protein: CATSGTGVDDQYF. CDR3 nucleotides: TGTGCCACCTCCGGGACAGGGGTCGACGACCAGTACTTC.